A selection of T cell receptor beta chains follows, all from one sample in a study of cytomegalovirus exposure and HLA in healthy donors. Some clones are missing from TCRdb's copy, which holds only in-frame ones; the method was immunoSEQ multiplex PCR. The data hold more than 95,000 clones, with 10% observed a single time. The sequenced sample consisted of PBMCs. These receptors were taken from a man in his forties in good health and CMV-seropositive. The CDR3 runs from the conserved cysteine through the conserved F or W. D genes are given only for firm matches. Clone size is shown for a subset of rows, as once, few, many or a class of expanded clone.

TRBJ2-3 | TRBD2 | TRBV29-1 | once | TGCAGCGTCGGGGGGGGACTAGCGGGAATCGATACGCAGTATTTT | CSVGGGLAGIDTQYF
TRBJ2-1 | TRBD2 | TRBV28 | NA | TGTGCCAGCAGTCCCCTAGCGGGTTTCTACAATGAGCAGTTCTTC | CASSPLAGFYNEQFF
TRBJ2-2 | TRBD2 | TRBV9 | few | TGTGCCAGCAGCACAAGCGGGAGGATCCCCGGGGAGCTGTTTTTT | CASSTSGRIPGELFF
TRBJ2-7 | NA | TRBV6-5 | few | TGTGCCAGCAGTTACGGGGGGAACTACGAGCAGTACTTC | CASSYGGNYEQYF
TRBJ2-7 | TRBD2 | TRBV7-2 | NA | TGTGCCAGCAGCTTTGCTAGCGGGACTTACGAGCAGTACTTC | CASSFASGTYEQYF
TRBJ2-7 | NA | TRBV7-9 | NA | TGTGCCAGCAGCTTAAGTCAGGACTCCTACGAGCAGTACTTC | CASSLSQDSYEQYF
TRBJ2-1 | NA | TRBV29-1 | NA | TGCAGCGTTCAGGAGCAGTTCTTC | CSVQEQFF
TRBJ2-1 | TRBD2 | TRBV28 | NA | TGTGCCAGCAGTTTATCCTCTAGCGGCAACAATGAGCAGTTCTTC | CASSLSSSGNNEQFF
TRBJ1-5 | NA | TRBV19 | NA | TGTGCCAGTAGAAATACTATCTATAGCAATCAGCCCCAGCATTTT | CASRNTIYSNQPQHF
TRBJ2-6 | NA | TRBV10-1 | NA | TGCGCCAGCAGTGCGTACTCTGGGGCCAACGTCCTGACTTTC | CASSAYSGANVLTF
TRBJ2-7 | NA | TRBV5-1 | NA | TGCGCCAGCAGCCCAGAAATATTCTACGAGCAGTACTTC | CASSPEIFYEQYF
TRBJ2-1 | NA | TRBV28 | few | TGTGCCAGCAGTCAGCTCCCTAGGAATGAGCAGTTCTTC | CASSQLPRNEQFF
TRBJ2-7 | NA | TRBV11-3 | NA | TGTGCCAGCAGCTTAAGGGGCGGGAACTACGAGCAGTACTTC | CASSLRGGNYEQYF
TRBJ2-3 | TRBD2 | TRBV7-9 | NA | TGTGCCAGCAACGACCCACTGGGACTAGCGGGAGGGCCGCAGTATTTT | CASNDPLGLAGGPQYF
TRBJ2-2 | NA | TRBV6-5 | few | TGTGCCAGTAGGAAGTGGGTAGGGGACGGGGAGCTGTTTTTT | CASRKWVGDGELFF
TRBJ2-1 | TRBD2 | TRBV5-6 | NA | TGTGCCAGCAGCTTGGCGGCGGGAGGGCCCAGGGAGCAGTTCTTC | CASSLAAGGPREQFF
TRBJ1-1 | NA | TRBV10-3 | few | TGTGCCATCAGCCCCGACACCGTGAACACTGAAGCTTTCTTT | CAISPDTVNTEAFF
TRBJ1-4 | NA | TRBV5-5 | NA | TGTGCCAGCAGCCCCCTGACATCGCTGAATGAAAAACTGTTTTTT | CASSPLTSLNEKLFF
TRBJ2-5 | NA | TRBV7-9 | few | TGTGCCAGCAGCTTAGGGTCAGGGAAAGAGACCCAGTACTTC | CASSLGSGKETQYF
TRBJ2-1 | NA | TRBV21-1 | once | TGTGCCAGCAGCAAAGATGGGCGGGAGGCCCTTTGCTCCTACAATGAGCAGTTCTTC | CASSKDGREALCSYNEQFF
TRBJ2-7 | TRBD2 | TRBV27 | NA | TGTGCCAGCAGTTTTATTGGGGAGGGGAGCTACGAGCAGTACTTC | CASSFIGEGSYEQYF
TRBJ2-5 | TRBD2 | TRBV19 | NA | TGTGCCAGTAGTACTAGCGGGTACCAAGAGACCCAGTACTTC | CASSTSGYQETQYF
TRBJ2-1 | NA | TRBV6-1 | NA | TGTGCCAGCAGTCTCGACTCGAGCTCCTACAATGAGCAGTTCTTC | CASSLDSSSYNEQFF
TRBJ2-7 | NA | TRBV28 | once | TGTGCCAGCAGTACCGGTCTGGAGCAGTACTTC | CASSTGLEQYF
TRBJ2-1 | TRBD1 | TRBV6-4 | NA | TGTGCCAGCAGTGATGGAGACAGGGGAGGTGAGCAGTTCTTC | CASSDGDRGGEQFF
TRBJ2-6 | TRBD1 | TRBV6-6 | NA | TGTGCCAGCAGCGTTACAGGGGGCGCTGGGGCCAACGTCCTGACTTTC | CASSVTGGAGANVLTF